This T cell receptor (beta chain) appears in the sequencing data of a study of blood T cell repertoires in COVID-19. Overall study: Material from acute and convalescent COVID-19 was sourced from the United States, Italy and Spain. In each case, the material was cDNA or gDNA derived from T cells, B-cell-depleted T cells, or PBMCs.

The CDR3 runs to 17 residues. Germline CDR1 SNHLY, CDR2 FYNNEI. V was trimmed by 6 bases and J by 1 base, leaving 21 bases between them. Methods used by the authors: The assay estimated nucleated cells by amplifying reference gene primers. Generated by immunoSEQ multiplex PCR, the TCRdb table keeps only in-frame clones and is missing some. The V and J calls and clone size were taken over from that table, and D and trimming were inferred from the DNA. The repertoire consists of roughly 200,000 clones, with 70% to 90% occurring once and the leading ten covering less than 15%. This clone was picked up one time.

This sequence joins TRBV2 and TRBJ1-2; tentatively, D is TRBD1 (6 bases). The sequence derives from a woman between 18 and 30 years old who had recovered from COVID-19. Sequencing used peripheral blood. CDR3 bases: TGTGCCAGCAGCCCCCGGTCCAGGGGCCACAGTAACTATGGCTACACCTTC. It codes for CASSPRSRGHSNYGYTF.